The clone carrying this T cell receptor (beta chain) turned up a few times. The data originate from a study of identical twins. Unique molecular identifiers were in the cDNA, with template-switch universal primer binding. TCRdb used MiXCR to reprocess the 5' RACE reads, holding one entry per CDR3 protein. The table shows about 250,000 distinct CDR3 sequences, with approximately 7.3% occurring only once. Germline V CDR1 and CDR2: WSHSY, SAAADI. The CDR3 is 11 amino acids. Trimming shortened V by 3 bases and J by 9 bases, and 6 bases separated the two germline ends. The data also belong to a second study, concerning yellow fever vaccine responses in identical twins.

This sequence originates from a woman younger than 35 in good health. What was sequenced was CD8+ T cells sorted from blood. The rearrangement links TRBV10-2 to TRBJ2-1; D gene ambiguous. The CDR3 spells CASSDPGEQFF. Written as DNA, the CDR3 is TGCGCCAGCAGTGATCCAGGTGAGCAGTTCTTC.